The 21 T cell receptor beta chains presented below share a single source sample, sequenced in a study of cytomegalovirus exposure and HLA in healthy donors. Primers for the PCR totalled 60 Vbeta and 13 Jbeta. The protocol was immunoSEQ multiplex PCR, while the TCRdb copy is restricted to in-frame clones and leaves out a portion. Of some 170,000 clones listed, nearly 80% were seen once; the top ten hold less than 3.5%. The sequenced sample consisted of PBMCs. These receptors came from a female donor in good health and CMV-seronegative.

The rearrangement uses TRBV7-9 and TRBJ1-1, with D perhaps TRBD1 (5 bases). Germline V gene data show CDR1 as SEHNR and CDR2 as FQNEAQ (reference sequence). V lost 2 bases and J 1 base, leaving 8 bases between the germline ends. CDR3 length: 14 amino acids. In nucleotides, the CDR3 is TGTGCCAGCAGCTTAATCACAGGGAACACTGAAGCTTTCTTT. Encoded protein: CASSLITGNTEAFF.

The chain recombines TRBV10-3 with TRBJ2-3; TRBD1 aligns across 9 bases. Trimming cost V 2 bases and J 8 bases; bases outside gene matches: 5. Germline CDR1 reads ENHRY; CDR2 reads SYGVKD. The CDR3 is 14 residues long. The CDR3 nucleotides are TGTGCCATCAGTGAGATGGGACAGGGAACTACGCAGTATTTT. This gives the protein CAISEMGQGTTQYF.

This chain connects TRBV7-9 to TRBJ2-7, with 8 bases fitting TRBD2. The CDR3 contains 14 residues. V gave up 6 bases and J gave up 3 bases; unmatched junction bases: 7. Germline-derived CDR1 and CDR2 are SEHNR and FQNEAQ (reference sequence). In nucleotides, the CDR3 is TGTGCCAGCAGTTGGGGCGGGGGGAGCTACGAGCAGTACTTC. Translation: CASSWGGGSYEQYF.

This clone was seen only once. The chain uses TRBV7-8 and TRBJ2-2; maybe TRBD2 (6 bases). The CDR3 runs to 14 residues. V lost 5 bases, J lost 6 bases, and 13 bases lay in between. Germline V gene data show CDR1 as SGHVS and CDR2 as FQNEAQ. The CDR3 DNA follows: TGTGCCAGCAGCCGACGGGACTCTGCCGGGGAGCTGTTTTTT. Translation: CASSRRDSAGELFF.

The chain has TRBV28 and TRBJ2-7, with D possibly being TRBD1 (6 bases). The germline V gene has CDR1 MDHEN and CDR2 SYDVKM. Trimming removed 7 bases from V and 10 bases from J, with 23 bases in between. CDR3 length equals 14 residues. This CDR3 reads CASKAARTASGQYF. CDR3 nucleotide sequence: TGTGCCAGCAAGGCAGCCAGGACAGCCTCGGGCCAGTACTTC.

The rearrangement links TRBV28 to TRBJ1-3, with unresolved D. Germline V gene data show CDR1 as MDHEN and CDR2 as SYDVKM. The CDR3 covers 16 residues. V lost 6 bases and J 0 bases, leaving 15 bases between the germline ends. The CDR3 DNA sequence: TGTGCCAGCAGCGATGCGGGGTGGGACTCTGGAAACACCATATATTTT. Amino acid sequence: CASSDAGWDSGNTIYF.

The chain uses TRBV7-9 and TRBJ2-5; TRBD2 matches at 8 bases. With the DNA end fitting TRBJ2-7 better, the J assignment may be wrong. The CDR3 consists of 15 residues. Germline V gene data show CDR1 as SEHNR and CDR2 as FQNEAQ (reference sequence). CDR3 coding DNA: TGTGCCAGCAGCTTGGGTTCGGGAGGGCCTCCCGAGCAGTACTTC. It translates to CASSLGSGGPPEQYF.

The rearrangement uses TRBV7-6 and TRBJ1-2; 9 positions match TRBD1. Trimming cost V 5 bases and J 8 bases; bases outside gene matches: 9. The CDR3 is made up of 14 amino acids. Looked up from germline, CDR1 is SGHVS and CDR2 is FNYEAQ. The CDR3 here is CASSGPGQGDGYTF. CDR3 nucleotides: TGTGCCAGCAGCGGACCGGGACAGGGAGACGGCTACACCTTC.

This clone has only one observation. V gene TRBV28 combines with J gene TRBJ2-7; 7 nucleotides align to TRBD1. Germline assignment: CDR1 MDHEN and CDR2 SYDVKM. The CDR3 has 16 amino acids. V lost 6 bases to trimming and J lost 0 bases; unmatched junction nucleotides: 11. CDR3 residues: CASSQPDRLSSYEQYF. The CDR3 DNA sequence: TGTGCCAGCAGCCAACCGGACAGGCTATCCTCCTACGAGCAGTACTTC. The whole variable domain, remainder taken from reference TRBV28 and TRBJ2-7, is DVKVTQSSRYLVKRTGEKVFLECVQDMDHENMFWYRQDPGLGLRLIYFSYDVKMKEKGDIPEGYSVSREKKERFSLILESASTNQTSMYLCASSQPDRLSSYEQYFGPGTRLTVT.

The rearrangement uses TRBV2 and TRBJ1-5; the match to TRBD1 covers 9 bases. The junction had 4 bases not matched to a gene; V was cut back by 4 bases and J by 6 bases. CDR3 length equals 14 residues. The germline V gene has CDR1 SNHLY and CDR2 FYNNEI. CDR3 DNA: TGTGCCAGCAGTGGCACAGGGGGCGGTCAGCCCCAGCATTTT. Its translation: CASSGTGGGQPQHF.

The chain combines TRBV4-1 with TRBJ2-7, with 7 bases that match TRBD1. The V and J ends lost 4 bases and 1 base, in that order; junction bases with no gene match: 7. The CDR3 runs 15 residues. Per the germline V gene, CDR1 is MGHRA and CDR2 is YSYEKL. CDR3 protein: CASSPGQARSYEQYF. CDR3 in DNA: TGCGCCAGCAGCCCCGGACAGGCTAGGTCCTACGAGCAGTACTTC.

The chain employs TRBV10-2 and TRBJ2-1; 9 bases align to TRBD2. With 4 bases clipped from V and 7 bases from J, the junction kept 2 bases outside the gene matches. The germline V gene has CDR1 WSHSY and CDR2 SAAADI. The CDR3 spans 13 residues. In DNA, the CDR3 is TGCGCCAGCAGTGGGACTAGCGAGAATGAGCAGTTCTTC. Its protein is CASSGTSENEQFF.

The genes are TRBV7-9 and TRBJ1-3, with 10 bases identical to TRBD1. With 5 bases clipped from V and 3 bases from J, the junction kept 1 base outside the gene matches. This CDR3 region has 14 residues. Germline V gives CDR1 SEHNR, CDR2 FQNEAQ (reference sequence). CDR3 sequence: CASSRDRGGNTIYF. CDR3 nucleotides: TGTGCCAGCAGCCGGGACAGGGGTGGAAACACCATATATTTT.

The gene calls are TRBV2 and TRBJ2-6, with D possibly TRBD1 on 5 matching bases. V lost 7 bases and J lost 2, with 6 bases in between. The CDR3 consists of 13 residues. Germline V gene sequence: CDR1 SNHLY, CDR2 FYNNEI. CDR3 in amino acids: CASKGPGANVLTF. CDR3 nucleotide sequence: TGTGCCAGCAAGGGGCCTGGGGCCAACGTCCTGACTTTC.

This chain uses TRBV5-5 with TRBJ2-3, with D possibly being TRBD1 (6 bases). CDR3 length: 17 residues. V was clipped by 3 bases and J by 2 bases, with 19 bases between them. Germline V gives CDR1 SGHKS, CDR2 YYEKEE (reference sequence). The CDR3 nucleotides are TGTGCCAGCAGCTCTAGGCGGGCAGGGGTGCCCACAGATACGCAGTATTTT. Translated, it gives CASSSRRAGVPTDTQYF.

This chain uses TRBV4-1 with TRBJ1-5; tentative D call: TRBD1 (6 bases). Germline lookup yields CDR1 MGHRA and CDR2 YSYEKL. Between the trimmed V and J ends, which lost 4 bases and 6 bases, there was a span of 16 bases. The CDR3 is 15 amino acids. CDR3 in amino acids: CASSLRTEFTQPQHF. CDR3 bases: TGCGCCAGCAGCCTCCGGACAGAGTTTACTCAGCCCCAGCATTTT.

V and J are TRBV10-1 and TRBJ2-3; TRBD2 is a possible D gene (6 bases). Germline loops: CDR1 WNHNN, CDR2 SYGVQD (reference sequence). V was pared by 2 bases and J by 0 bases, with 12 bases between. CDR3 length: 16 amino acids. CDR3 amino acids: CASSEGGGVSTDTQYF. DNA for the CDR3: TGCGCCAGCAGTGAGGGTGGAGGGGTGAGCACAGATACGCAGTATTTT.

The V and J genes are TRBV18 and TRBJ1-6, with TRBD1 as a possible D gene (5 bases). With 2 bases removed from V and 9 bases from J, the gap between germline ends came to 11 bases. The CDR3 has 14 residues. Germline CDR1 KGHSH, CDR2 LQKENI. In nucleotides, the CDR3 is TGTGCCAGCTCACCAACACGTCAGGGTTCACCCCTCCACTTT. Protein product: CASSPTRQGSPLHF.

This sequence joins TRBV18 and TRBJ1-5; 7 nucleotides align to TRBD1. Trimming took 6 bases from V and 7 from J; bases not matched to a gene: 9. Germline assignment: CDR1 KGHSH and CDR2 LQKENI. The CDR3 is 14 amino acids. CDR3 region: CASSWDSRNQPQHF. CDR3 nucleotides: TGTGCCAGCTCCTGGGACAGTAGAAACCAGCCCCAGCATTTT. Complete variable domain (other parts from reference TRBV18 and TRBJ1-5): NAGVMQNPRHLVRRRGQEARLRCSPMKGHSHVYWYRQLPEEGLKFMVYLQKENIIDESGMPKERFSAEFPKEGPSILRIQQVVRGDSAAYFCASSWDSRNQPQHFGDGTRLSIL.

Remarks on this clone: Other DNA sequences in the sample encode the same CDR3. CDR3 loop: CASSPGQSYEQYF. CDR3 DNA: TGTGCCAGCAGTCCGGGACAATCCTACGAGCAGTACTTC. The chain uses TRBV28 and TRBJ2-7; D possibly corresponds to TRBD1 (6 bases). Per the germline V gene, CDR1 is MDHEN and CDR2 is SYDVKM. V was shortened by 5 bases and J by 1 base, with 9 bases between the two germline ends. This CDR3 contains 13 residues.

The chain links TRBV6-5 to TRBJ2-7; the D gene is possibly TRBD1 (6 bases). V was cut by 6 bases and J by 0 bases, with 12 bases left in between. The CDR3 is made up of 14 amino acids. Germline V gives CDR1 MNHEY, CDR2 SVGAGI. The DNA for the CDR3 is TGTGCCAGCAGGAGGGACATTAGCTCCTACGAGCAGTACTTC. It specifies CASRRDISSYEQYF.